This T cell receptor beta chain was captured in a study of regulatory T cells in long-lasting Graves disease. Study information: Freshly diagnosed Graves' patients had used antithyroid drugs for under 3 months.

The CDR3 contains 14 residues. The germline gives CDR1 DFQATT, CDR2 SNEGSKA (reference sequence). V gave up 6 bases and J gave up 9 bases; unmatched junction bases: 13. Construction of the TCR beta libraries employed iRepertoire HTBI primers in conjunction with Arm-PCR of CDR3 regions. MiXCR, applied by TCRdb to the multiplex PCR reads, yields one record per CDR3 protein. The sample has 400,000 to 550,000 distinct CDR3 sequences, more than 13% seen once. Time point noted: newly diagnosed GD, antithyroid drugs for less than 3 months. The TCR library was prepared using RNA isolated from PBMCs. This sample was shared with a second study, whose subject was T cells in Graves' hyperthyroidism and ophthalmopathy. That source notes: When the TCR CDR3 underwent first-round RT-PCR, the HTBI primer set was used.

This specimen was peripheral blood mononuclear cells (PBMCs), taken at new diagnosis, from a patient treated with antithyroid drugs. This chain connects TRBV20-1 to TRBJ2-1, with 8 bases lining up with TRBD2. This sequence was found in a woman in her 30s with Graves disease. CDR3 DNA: TGCAGTGCCCTAGCGGGTAGTGAATTTCGTGAGCAGTTCTTC. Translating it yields CSALAGSEFREQFF.